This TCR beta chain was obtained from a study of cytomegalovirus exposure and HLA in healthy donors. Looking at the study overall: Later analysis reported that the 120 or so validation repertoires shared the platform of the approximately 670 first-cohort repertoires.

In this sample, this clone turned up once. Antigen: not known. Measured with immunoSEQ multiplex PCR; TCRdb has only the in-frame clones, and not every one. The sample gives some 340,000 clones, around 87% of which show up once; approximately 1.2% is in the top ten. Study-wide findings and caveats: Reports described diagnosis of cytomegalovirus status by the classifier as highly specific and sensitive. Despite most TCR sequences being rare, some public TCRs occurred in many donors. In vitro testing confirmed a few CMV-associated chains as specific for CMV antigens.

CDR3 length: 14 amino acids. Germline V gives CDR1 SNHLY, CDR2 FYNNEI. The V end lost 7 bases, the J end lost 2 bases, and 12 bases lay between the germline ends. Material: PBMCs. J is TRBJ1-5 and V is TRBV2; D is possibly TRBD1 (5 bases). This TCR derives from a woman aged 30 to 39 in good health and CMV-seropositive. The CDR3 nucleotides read TGTGCCAGCAATAAACAGGCGGGCAATCAGCCCCAGCATTTT. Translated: CASNKQAGNQPQHF.